There are a few counts of the clone carrying this T cell receptor beta chain. Its cognate antigen is unknown. This sample was included in a study of T-cell memory formation after mild COVID-19. Findings and caveats of the study: Certain responding clones were present in pre-infection memory, suggesting participation of cross-reactive memory.

The ends lost 6 bases at V and 5 bases at J; junction bases unmatched: 5. This CDR3 region has 13 residues. CDR1 and CDR2 from the germline V gene are MNHEY and SVGEGT. TCRdb fed the 5' RACE reads into MiXCR, producing one record per CDR3 protein. Of a few hundred thousand distinct CDR3 sequences in the sample, under 25% are singletons; the top ten hold approximately 12%. Sequenced input: PBMCs or a T cell subset sorted from them (not recorded which). The chain carries TRBV6-2 or TRBV6-3 and TRBJ1-1, with 8 bases identical to TRBD1. The origin of this receptor is an adult woman who had mild COVID-19 (a few samples of this study predate the infection). Cell type and time point are not known. Written as DNA, the CDR3 is TGTGCCAGCAGCGCAGACAGGGGTACTGAAGCTTTCTTT. It encodes CASSADRGTEAFF.